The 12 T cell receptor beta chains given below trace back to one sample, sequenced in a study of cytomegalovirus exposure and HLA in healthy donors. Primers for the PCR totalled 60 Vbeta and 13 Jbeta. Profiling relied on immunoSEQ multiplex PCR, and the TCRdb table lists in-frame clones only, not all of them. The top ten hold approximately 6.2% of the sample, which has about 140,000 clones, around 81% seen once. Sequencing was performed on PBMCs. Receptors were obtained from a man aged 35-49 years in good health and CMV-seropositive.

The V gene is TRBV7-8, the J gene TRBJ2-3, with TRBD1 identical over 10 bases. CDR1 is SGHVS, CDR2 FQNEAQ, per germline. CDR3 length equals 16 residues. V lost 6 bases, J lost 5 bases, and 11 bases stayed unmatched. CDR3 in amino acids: CASRRSTGGSIDTQYF. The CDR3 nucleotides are TGTGCCAGCAGGCGATCGACAGGGGGCTCGATAGATACGCAGTATTTT.

The CDR3 DNA reads as TGTGCCAGCAGGGACAGGGGGTTCGGGGAGCTGTTTTTT. Its translation: CASRDRGFGELFF. This chain links TRBV27 with TRBJ2-2; 10 nucleotides line up with TRBD1. This CDR3 comprises 13 residues. V trimming: 6 bases; J trimming: 7 bases; junction bases outside the gene matches: 2. Germline CDR1 reads MNHEY; CDR2 reads SMNVEV (reference sequence).

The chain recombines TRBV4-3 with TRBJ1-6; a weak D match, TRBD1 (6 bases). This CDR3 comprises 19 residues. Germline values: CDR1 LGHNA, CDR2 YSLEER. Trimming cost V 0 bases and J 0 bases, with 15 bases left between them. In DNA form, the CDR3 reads TGCGCCAGCAGCCAAGATTTGCCAGGGGTGAGCTCCTATAATTCACCCCTCCACTTT. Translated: CASSQDLPGVSSYNSPLHF.

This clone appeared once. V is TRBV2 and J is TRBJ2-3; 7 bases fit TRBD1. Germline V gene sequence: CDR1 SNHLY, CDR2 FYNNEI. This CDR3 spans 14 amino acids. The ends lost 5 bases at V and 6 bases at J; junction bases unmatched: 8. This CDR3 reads CASSPRDSLDTQYF. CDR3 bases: TGTGCCAGCAGTCCCCGGGACAGCTTGGATACGCAGTATTTT.

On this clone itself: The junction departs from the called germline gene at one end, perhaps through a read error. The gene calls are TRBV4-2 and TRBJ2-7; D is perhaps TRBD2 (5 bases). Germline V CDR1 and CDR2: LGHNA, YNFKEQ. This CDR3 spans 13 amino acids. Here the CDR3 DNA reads TGTGCCAGCAGCCAAAGGAGAGGGTACGTGCAGTACTTC. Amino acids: CASSQRRGYVQYF.

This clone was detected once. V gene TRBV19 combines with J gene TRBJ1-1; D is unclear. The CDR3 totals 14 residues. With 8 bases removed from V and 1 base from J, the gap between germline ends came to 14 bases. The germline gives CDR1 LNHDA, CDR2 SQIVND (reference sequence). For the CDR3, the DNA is TGTGCCAGTGGGAGGACTCCTCCGAACACTGAAGCTTTCTTT. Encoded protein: CASGRTPPNTEAFF.

The CDR3 DNA reads as TGTGCCAGCAGCCAGGCCGGGACAGAGAATGAAAAACTGTTTTTT. Protein sequence: CASSQAGTENEKLFF. The chain links TRBV4-2 to TRBJ1-4; 7 positions agree with TRBD1. The junction had 6 bases not matched to a gene; V was cut back by 3 bases and J by 5 bases. This CDR3 is built from 15 residues. Germline-derived CDR1 and CDR2 are LGHNA and YNFKEQ.

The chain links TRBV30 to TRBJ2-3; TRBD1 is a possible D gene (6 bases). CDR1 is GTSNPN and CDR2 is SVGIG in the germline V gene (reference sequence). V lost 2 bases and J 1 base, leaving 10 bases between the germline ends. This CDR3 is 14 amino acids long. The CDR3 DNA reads TGTGCCTGGAGTAAGGGACAAGGCACAGATACGCAGTATTTT. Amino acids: CAWSKGQGTDTQYF.

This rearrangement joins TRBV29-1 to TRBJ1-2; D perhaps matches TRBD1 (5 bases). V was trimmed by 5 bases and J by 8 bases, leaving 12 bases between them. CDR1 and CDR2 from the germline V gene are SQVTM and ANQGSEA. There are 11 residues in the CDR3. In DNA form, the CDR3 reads TGCAGCGTTCCTCTGACAGTCGGCTACACCTTC. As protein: CSVPLTVGYTF. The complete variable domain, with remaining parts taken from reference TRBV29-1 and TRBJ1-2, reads SAVISQKPSRDICQRGTSLTIQCQVDSQVTMMFWYRQQPGQSLTLIATANQGSEATYESGFVIDKFPISRPNLTFSTLTVSNMSPEDSSIYLCSVPLTVGYTFGSGTRLTVV.

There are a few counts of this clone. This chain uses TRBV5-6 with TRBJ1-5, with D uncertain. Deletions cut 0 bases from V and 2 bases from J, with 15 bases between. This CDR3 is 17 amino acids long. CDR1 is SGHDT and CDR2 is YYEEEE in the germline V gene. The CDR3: CASSLAFREEGNQPQHF. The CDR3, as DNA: TGTGCCAGCAGCTTGGCCTTTAGGGAGGAGGGCAATCAGCCCCAGCATTTT.

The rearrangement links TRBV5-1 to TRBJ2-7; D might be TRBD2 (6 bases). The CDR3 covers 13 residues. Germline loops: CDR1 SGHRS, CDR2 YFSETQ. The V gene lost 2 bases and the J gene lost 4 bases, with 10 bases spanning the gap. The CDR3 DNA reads TGCGCCAGCAGCTTTGGGGGGATATACGAGCAGTACTTC. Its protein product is CASSFGGIYEQYF.

This chain's CDR3 is CASSLKRFQETQYF. CDR3 bases: TGTGCCAGCAGTTTAAAGCGGTTCCAAGAGACCCAGTACTTC. V usage is TRBV28 and J usage is TRBJ2-5; D might be TRBD2 (5 bases). Germline V gene sequence: CDR1 MDHEN, CDR2 SYDVKM. The CDR3 has 14 residues. Trimming left V 2 bases short and J 1 base short, with 8 bases between.